This T cell receptor beta chain was recovered during a study of blood T cell repertoires in COVID-19. Study background: Samples of COVID-19 (acute and convalescent) were obtained from the United States, Italy and Spain. From T cells, B-cell-depleted T cells, or PBMCs came the material, which was cDNA or gDNA.

There are a few counts of this clone. Measured with immunoSEQ multiplex PCR; TCRdb has only the in-frame clones, and not every one. In the table there are under 200,000 clones, approximately 83% of which are singletons. Researchers sorted participants into cohorts using their self-reported clinical history. Sequencing used PBMCs or T cells enriched from blood (not recorded which). The TCR comes from a woman aged 60-70 years who had recovered from COVID-19.

CDR3 protein: CASSYRVTGELFF. As DNA, the CDR3 is TGTGCCAGCAGTTACCGGGTGACCGGGGAGCTGTTTTTT. The V gene is TRBV6-5, the J gene TRBJ2-2; D is undetermined. V was clipped by 2 bases and J by 5 bases, with 6 bases between them. CDR3 size: 13 residues. Germline V lookup: CDR1 MNHEY, CDR2 SVGAGI.